The 11 T cell receptor beta chains reported below all come from one sample, sequenced in a study of OX40 agonist ivuxolimab in advanced cancers. Some clones are missing from TCRdb's copy, which holds only in-frame ones; the method was immunoSEQ multiplex PCR. This sample yields about 53,000 clones, of which about four fifths are seen a single time; roughly 1.5% belongs to the top ten. The sample was CD4+ or CD8+ T cells sorted from blood, taken in a trial of the OX40 agonist ivuxolimab. These TCRs come from an adult with an advanced solid tumor such as melanoma, head and neck, liver or kidney cancer.

The chain has TRBV9 and TRBJ2-1; tentatively, D is TRBD1 (6 bases). V lost 4 bases, J lost 0 bases, and 11 bases lay in between. This CDR3 has 15 amino acids. Per the germline V gene, CDR1 is SGDLS and CDR2 is YYNGEE. Written as DNA, the CDR3 is TGTGCCAGCAGCCCAGGACAGAGCTCCTACAATGAGCAGTTCTTC. Amino acid sequence: CASSPGQSSYNEQFF.

The J gene is TRBJ1-2, the V gene TRBV11-2; D may be TRBD1 (5 bases). This CDR3 is built from 14 residues. Germline CDR1 reads SGHAT; CDR2 reads FQNNGV. V lost 5 bases to trimming and J lost 7 bases, with 17 bases between them. The CDR3 region is CASSLRFVRGGYTF. The CDR3 DNA reads TGTGCCAGCAGCCTAAGATTCGTTAGGGGTGGCTACACCTTC. Full variable domain (missing parts from reference TRBV11-2 and TRBJ1-2): EAGVAQSPRYKIIEKRQSVAFWCNPISGHATLYWYQQILGQGPKLLIQFQNNGVVDDSQLPKDRFSAERLKGVDSTLKIQPAKLEDSAVYLCASSLRFVRGGYTFGSGTRLTVV.

The V call is TRBV6-6, the J call TRBJ2-2; D not resolved. Germline CDR1 MNHNY, CDR2 SVGAGI (reference sequence). Trimming stripped 6 bases from V and 7 bases from J, with 9 bases between. CDR3 length: 12 residues. DNA for the CDR3: TGTGCCAGCAGCCTCCGGGTCGGGGAGCTGTTTTTT. Translation gives CASSLRVGELFF.

The CDR3 DNA reads TGCGCCAGCAGTTTGCAGGTAGAGGGTACGCAGTATTTT. Protein product: CASSLQVEGTQYF. This chain connects TRBV5-1 to TRBJ2-3; a weak D match, TRBD2 (5 bases). Germline values: CDR1 SGHRS, CDR2 YFSETQ. This CDR3 region has 13 residues. V was trimmed by 5 bases and J by 8 bases, leaving 15 bases between them. Based on the CDR3 plus reference TRBV5-1 and TRBJ2-3, the full variable domain is KAGVTQTPRYLIKTRGQQVTLSCSPISGHRSVSWYQQTPGQGLQFLFEYFSETQRNKGNFPGRFSGRQFSNSRSEMNVSTLELGDSALYLCASSLQVEGTQYFGPGTRLTVL.

This rearrangement joins TRBV10-3 to TRBJ2-3, with D possibly called TRBD1 or TRBD2 (6 bases each). The CDR3 is made up of 14 amino acids. The V and J ends lost 4 bases and 5 bases respectively, with 13 bases between them. Germline loops: CDR1 ENHRY, CDR2 SYGVKD. CDR3: CAISALGGRDTQYF. CDR3 nucleotide sequence: TGTGCCATCAGTGCTCTAGGGGGGCGAGATACGCAGTATTTT.

The rearrangement joins TRBV15 to TRBJ1-5; TRBD1 matches at 10 bases. CDR1 is LNHNV, CDR2 YYDKDF, per germline (reference sequence). With 0 bases clipped from V and 6 bases from J, the junction kept 8 bases outside the gene matches. This CDR3 is 17 amino acids long. In DNA, the CDR3 is TGTGCCACCAGCAGAGATAGGGACAGGGGCCGACGTCAGCCCCAGCATTTT. Translated, it gives CATSRDRDRGRRQPQHF.

This clone was seen more than once but under ten times. The chain uses TRBV19 and TRBJ1-1; 7 nucleotides align to TRBD1. This CDR3 is 13 amino acids long. With V trimmed by 2 bases and J by 5 bases, 2 bases remained unmatched. CDR1 and CDR2 (germline): LNHDA, SQIVND (reference sequence). The CDR3 region is CASSITGETEAFF. The CDR3, as DNA: TGTGCCAGTAGTATAACAGGGGAGACTGAAGCTTTCTTT.

The rearrangement links TRBV5-1 to TRBJ2-1, with 9 bases identical to TRBD2. Trimming took 4 bases from V and 7 from J; bases not matched to a gene: 9. This CDR3 is built from 15 residues. Germline values: CDR1 SGHRS, CDR2 YFSETQ. The CDR3 DNA is TGCGCCAGCAGCCCGGGGACTAGCTTAACAAATGAGCAGTTCTTC. This encodes CASSPGTSLTNEQFF.

The chain employs TRBV19 and TRBJ2-7; 7 bases align to TRBD2. The germline V gene encodes CDR1 LNHDA and CDR2 SQIVND (reference sequence). V shed 3 bases and J 3 bases; nucleotides not matched to a gene: 5. This CDR3 has 14 residues. CDR3 residues: CASSIGTMNYEQYF. CDR3 DNA sequence: TGTGCCAGTAGTATCGGGACTATGAACTACGAGCAGTACTTC.

This clone was recorded many times. This chain uses TRBV30 with TRBJ1-5, with 7 bases lining up with TRBD1. The CDR3 sequence is 12 residues long. V lost 3 bases and J lost 4; bases outside the gene matches: 0. Germline V gene data show CDR1 as GTSNPN and CDR2 as SVGIG (reference sequence). DNA of the CDR3: TGTGCCTGGAGGACAGGGAATCAGCCCCAGCATTTT. Translating gives CAWRTGNQPQHF.

This clone was detected only a few times. V and J are TRBV2 and TRBJ2-5; D possibly uses TRBD1 or TRBD2 (5 bases each). This CDR3 region has 15 residues. V was clipped by 5 bases and J by 4 bases, with 17 bases between them. Per the germline V gene, CDR1 is SNHLY and CDR2 is FYNNEI. This CDR3 is CASSFGWGGGETQYF. Written as DNA, the CDR3 is TGTGCCAGCAGTTTTGGATGGGGCGGAGGAGAGACCCAGTACTTC.